This passage covers 19 T cell receptor beta chains from one sample sequenced in a study of somatic mutations in cytotoxic T cells in rheumatoid arthritis. Assay: immunoSEQ multiplex PCR; the TCRdb copy retains only in-frame clones and omits some. Here the sample spans 13,000 or so clones, more than 60% being singletons. The material sequenced was CD8+ T cells sorted from blood. These receptors originate from an adult with rheumatoid arthritis.

This clone was picked up a small number of times. The chain is built from TRBV5-4 and TRBJ2-7, with 9 bases identical to TRBD2. Trimming at V came to 1 base and at J to 0 bases, leaving 8 bases not matched to a gene. The CDR3 consists of 17 residues. Germline V lookup: CDR1 SGHNT, CDR2 YYREEE (reference sequence). In DNA, the CDR3 is TGTGCCAGCAGCTTGTCGGCTAGCGGGATTCTCTCCTACGAGCAGTACTTC. Translated, it gives CASSLSASGILSYEQYF. The complete variable domain, with remaining parts taken from reference TRBV5-4 and TRBJ2-7, reads ETGVTQSPTHLIKTRGQQVTLRCSSQSGHNTVSWYQQALGQGPQFIFQYYREEENGRGNFPPRFSGLQFPNYSSELNVNALELDDSALYLCASSLSASGILSYEQYFGPGTRLTVT.

The chain joins TRBV7-8 to TRBJ2-3; 9 bases map to TRBD2. Per the germline V gene, CDR1 is SGHVS and CDR2 is FQNEAQ. J lost 2 bases, V lost 2 bases, and 5 bases had no gene match. The CDR3 has 16 amino acids. The CDR3 DNA reads TGTGCCAGCAGCTTATGGCTAGCGGGATCCACAGATACGCAGTATTTT. Its translation: CASSLWLAGSTDTQYF.

This clone was observed a handful of times. The chain links TRBV18 to TRBJ1-5, with unresolved D. Germline V lookup: CDR1 KGHSH, CDR2 LQKENI. The length of the CDR3 is 15 residues. Trimming took off 3 bases at V and 8 bases at J, with 17 bases between the two ends. DNA for the CDR3: TGTGCCAGCTCACCCGGACTTTTATTGAGGGAGCCCCAGCATTTT. Its translation is CASSPGLLLREPQHF.

The V call is TRBV9, the J call TRBJ2-3; D is possibly TRBD2 (5 bases). The length of the CDR3 is 15 residues. V dropped 3 bases and J dropped 1 base, with 12 bases sitting between them. Germline V gives CDR1 SGDLS, CDR2 YYNGEE. The CDR3 coding sequence is TGTGCCAGCAGCGCCGGGCGGGCTGGCACAGATACGCAGTATTTT. Amino acid sequence: CASSAGRAGTDTQYF.

This chain uses TRBV7-9 with TRBJ2-5; TRBD2 matches at 9 bases. The J call may be mistaken, given a closer DNA end match to TRBJ2-7. The germline V gene encodes CDR1 SEHNR and CDR2 FQNEAQ (reference sequence). There are 14 residues in the CDR3. In DNA, the CDR3 is TGTGCCAGCAGCCTTAGCGGGGGACCCTACGAGCAGTACTTC. It is translated as CASSLSGGPYEQYF.

This chain uses TRBV27 with TRBJ2-2; D unresolved. With 2 bases removed from V and 4 bases from J, the gap between germline ends came to 5 bases. The CDR3 totals 13 residues. Germline CDR1 reads MNHEY; CDR2 reads SMNVEV (reference sequence). Here the CDR3 DNA reads TGTGCCAGCAGTTTAATGGGCACCGGGGAGCTGTTTTTT. It yields the protein CASSLMGTGELFF.

The chain has TRBV4-1 and TRBJ2-1; tentatively, D is TRBD2 (6 bases). The CDR3 length is 16 residues. Per the germline V gene, CDR1 is MGHRA and CDR2 is YSYEKL. Between the trimmed V and J ends, which lost 1 base and 8 bases, there was a span of 18 bases. The CDR3 DNA is TGCGCCAGCAGCCAAGGACGGGAGTACGTAACTGATGAGCAGTTCTTC. Translation: CASSQGREYVTDEQFF.

The chain has TRBV19 and TRBJ2-1; D gene unclear. CDR3 size: 11 residues. CDR1 and CDR2 (germline): LNHDA, SQIVND (reference sequence). Trimming removed 7 bases at V and 7 bases at J, with 8 bases between. CDR3 coding DNA: TGTGCCAGTAATTTCGGGAATGAGCAGTTCTTC. As protein: CASNFGNEQFF.

The V call is TRBV7-2, the J call TRBJ2-4; TRBD2 matches at 8 bases. After removal of 3 bases from V and 0 bases from J, the junction contained 1 base not matched to a gene. CDR1 is SGHTA and CDR2 is FQGNSA in the germline V gene. The CDR3 has 15 amino acids. This CDR3 is CASSFLAGAKNIQYF. DNA for the CDR3: TGTGCCAGCAGCTTTCTAGCGGGAGCCAAAAACATTCAGTACTTC.

This clone came up a few times. This chain links TRBV7-9 with TRBJ2-3; D call uncertain. The CDR3 runs to 12 residues. In germline, CDR1 is SEHNR, CDR2 FQNEAQ (reference sequence). The V gene lost 2 bases and the J gene lost 6 bases, with 6 bases spanning the gap. For the CDR3, the DNA is TGTGCCAGCAGCTTAATATCCGATACGCAGTATTTT. It is translated as CASSLISDTQYF.

The chain carries TRBV19 and TRBJ1-4, with D unclear. Germline-derived CDR1 and CDR2 are LNHDA and SQIVND (reference sequence). Trimming shortened V by 5 bases and J by 4 bases, and 2 bases separated the two germline ends. The CDR3 runs 11 residues. This CDR3 reads CASSYNEKLFF. DNA for the CDR3: TGTGCCAGTAGTTATAATGAAAAACTGTTTTTT.

Turning to this clone: One end of the junction is discordant with germline, which a read error may explain. This chain connects TRBV28 to TRBJ1-5; D call uncertain. Germline V gene sequence: CDR1 MDHEN, CDR2 SYDVKM. This CDR3 has 16 residues. CDR3 bases: TGTGCCAACAGTTTACTGGCCGGAGGGTACAATCAGCCCCAGCATTTT. Its translation is CANSLLAGGYNQPQHF.

The chain uses TRBV5-5 and TRBJ2-7; the D gene is possibly TRBD2 (5 bases). Trimming cost V 4 bases and J 2 bases, with 19 bases left between them. CDR1 and CDR2 from the germline V gene are SGHKS and YYEKEE (reference sequence). The CDR3 extends over 16 amino acids. CDR3 in DNA: TGTGCCAGCAGCCTTGGACTCACTCCGTCGGCCTACGAGCAGTACTTC. Its protein product is CASSLGLTPSAYEQYF.

This rearrangement joins TRBV25-1 to TRBJ2-1; 7 bases are a match to TRBD2. V trimming: 5 bases; J trimming: 0 bases; junction bases outside the gene matches: 1. Germline CDR1 is MGHDK and CDR2 is SYGVNS. The CDR3 is 14 amino acids. CDR3 in DNA: TGTGCCAGCAGTTTAGCGGGCTCCTACAATGAGCAGTTCTTC. This translates into CASSLAGSYNEQFF. The whole variable domain, filled in from reference TRBV25-1 and TRBJ2-1, reads EADIYQTPRYLVIGTGKKITLECSQTMGHDKMYWYQQDPGMELHLIHYSYGVNSTEKGDLSSESTVSRIRTEHFPLTLESARPSHTSQYLCASSLAGSYNEQFFGPGTRLTVL.

This rearrangement joins TRBV14 to TRBJ2-1, with a tentative D call TRBD2 (6 bases). With 1 base removed from V and 10 bases from J, the gap between germline ends came to 20 bases. The CDR3 sequence is 16 residues long. The germline gives CDR1 SGHDN, CDR2 FVKESK. The CDR3 region has the DNA TGTGCCAGCAGCCAAGGCCGGGGGATTGTGAGGTGGGAGCAGTTCTTC. It codes for CASSQGRGIVRWEQFF.

V and J are TRBV29-1 and TRBJ2-7, with TRBD2 matching over 7 bases. Looked up from germline, CDR1 is SQVTM and CDR2 is ANQGSEA. Unmatched junction bases numbered 7, after V lost 2 bases and J lost 3 bases. The CDR3 sequence is 14 residues long. In DNA, the CDR3 is TGCAGCGTTGAACAATCCGGGAGGATCTACGAGCAGTACTTC. Translating it yields CSVEQSGRIYEQYF.

The chain couples TRBV6-5 to TRBJ1-2, with D uncertain. Trimming removed 0 bases at V and 4 bases at J, with 9 bases between. The CDR3 loop spans 14 amino acids. From germline, CDR1 is MNHEY and CDR2 SVGAGI. The CDR3 DNA is TGTGCCAGCAGTTACTCGATCAATTCCTATGGCTACACCTTC. This codes for CASSYSINSYGYTF.

This clone was seen just once. The chain uses TRBV16 and TRBJ2-1, with D unresolved. This CDR3 spans 13 amino acids. Trimming cost V 1 base and J 7 bases, with 8 bases left between them. Germline V gene data show CDR1 as KGHSY and CDR2 as FQNENV. CDR3 sequence reads: CASSQWDMNEQFF. DNA for the CDR3: TGTGCCAGCAGCCAATGGGATATGAATGAGCAGTTCTTC.

This clone has only a few counts. V gene TRBV7-9 combines with J gene TRBJ1-2; D gene uncertain. The V gene's germline CDR1 is SEHNR and CDR2 FQNEAQ (reference sequence). The CDR3 has 15 residues. With 1 base removed from V and 0 bases from J, the gap between germline ends came to 9 bases. CDR3 DNA: TGTGCCAGCAGCTTAGAAGGGTCAGCTAACTATGGCTACACCTTC. Translated: CASSLEGSANYGYTF.